The 25 T cell receptor beta chains in this list originate from one sample, sequenced in a study of blood T cell repertoires in COVID-19. Sequencing was performed with immunoSEQ multiplex PCR; in TCRdb, only in-frame clones are kept and a portion is missing. Of some 300,000 clones detected, more than 90% appear once; the ten largest clones hold about 4%. Specimen: PBMCs or T cells enriched from blood (not recorded which). Source of these receptors: a woman aged 25 to 39 who had been exposed to COVID-19.

The chain joins TRBV5-1 to TRBJ1-2, with TRBD1 as a possible D gene (5 bases). Trimming shortened V by 4 bases and J by 4 bases, and 11 bases separated the two germline ends. CDR3 length: 13 amino acids. Germline lookup yields CDR1 SGHRS and CDR2 YFSETQ. DNA for the CDR3: TGCGCCAGCAGCCCTGACAGATTCTATGGCTACACCTTC. Translation: CASSPDRFYGYTF.

The rearrangement links TRBV19 to TRBJ1-1; D is unresolved. CDR1 and CDR2 from the germline V gene are LNHDA and SQIVND (reference sequence). CDR3 length: 13 residues. Deletions cut 0 bases from V and 1 base from J, with 3 bases between. CDR3 sequence: CASSIDRNTEAFF. CDR3 sequence (DNA): TGTGCCAGTAGTATAGACAGGAACACTGAAGCTTTCTTT.

CDR3 DNA sequence: TGTGCCAGCTCACCACCATCAGGACTCCGGGTTGATGTAGAGACCCAGTACTTC. Translated, it gives CASSPPSGLRVDVETQYF. J is TRBJ2-5 and V is TRBV18; weak D call: TRBD2 (5 bases). V lost 0 bases to trimming and J lost 4 bases, with 21 bases between them. Germline V gene data show CDR1 as KGHSH and CDR2 as LQKENI. This CDR3 is built from 18 residues.

V usage is TRBV2 and J usage is TRBJ1-2, with 11 positions matching TRBD1. Germline assignment: CDR1 SNHLY and CDR2 FYNNEI. This CDR3 comprises 14 residues. The junction had 2 bases not matched to a gene; V was cut back by 4 bases and J by 4 bases. The CDR3 loop reads CASSGGTGGYGYTF. The CDR3 coding sequence is TGTGCCAGCAGTGGGGGGACAGGGGGCTATGGCTACACCTTC.

The chain carries TRBV5-1 and TRBJ1-2, with D possibly being TRBD1 (5 bases). The CDR3 is 14 residues long. V shed 2 bases and J shed 3 bases, with 11 bases lying between them. Germline V gene sequence: CDR1 SGHRS, CDR2 YFSETQ. CDR3 in DNA: TGCGCCAGCAGCTTAAGGGGCAACCACTATGGCTACACCTTC. Encoded protein: CASSLRGNHYGYTF.

V and J are TRBV7-3 and TRBJ2-7; TRBD1 aligns across 7 bases. The CDR3 has 14 residues. J gave up 6 bases and V 3 bases, and 8 bases lay outside the gene matches. Germline-derived CDR1 and CDR2 are SGHTA and FQGTGA. The CDR3 here is CASSLTGLRSEQYF. In DNA, the CDR3 is TGTGCCAGCAGCTTGACAGGGCTAAGAAGCGAGCAGTACTTC.

This chain connects TRBV5-6 to TRBJ2-7; no definite D call. V gave up 1 base and J gave up 1 base, with 6 bases separating them. The CDR3 is 13 residues long. The germline V gene has CDR1 SGHDT and CDR2 YYEEEE. This CDR3 reads CASSLLRSYEQYF. The CDR3 DNA follows: TGTGCCAGCAGCTTGCTGCGGTCCTACGAGCAGTACTTC. Together with reference TRBV5-6 and TRBJ2-7, the CDR3 gives the full variable domain: DAGVTQSPTHLIKTRGQQVTLRCSPKSGHDTVSWYQQALGQGPQFIFQYYEEEERQRGNFPDRFSGHQFPNYSSELNVNALLLGDSALYLCASSLLRSYEQYFGPGTRLTVT.

The chain is built from TRBV5-1 and TRBJ2-3; D not certain. The V and J ends lost 0 bases and 4 bases respectively, with 12 bases between them. CDR1 is SGHRS, CDR2 YFSETQ, per germline. The CDR3 runs 15 residues. CDR3 in DNA: TGCGCCAGCAGCTTGGCTACACAACGGGCAGATACGCAGTATTTT. Its translation is CASSLATQRADTQYF.

J is TRBJ1-3 and V is TRBV10-2; D remains ambiguous. The CDR3 is 11 amino acids. Germline CDR1 is WSHSY and CDR2 is SAAADI. V gave up 9 bases and J gave up 3 bases, with 6 bases separating them. Written as DNA, the CDR3 is TGCGCCAGTCACAGTGGAAACACCATATATTTT. Translated: CASHSGNTIYF.

This rearrangement joins TRBV6-1 to TRBJ1-1; D may be TRBD1 (6 bases). CDR3 size: 16 residues. Per the germline V gene, CDR1 is MNHNS and CDR2 is SASEGT. V was pared by 4 bases and J by 4 bases, with 19 bases between. This CDR3 is CASSVPKGGAGTEAFF. The CDR3 DNA sequence: TGTGCCAGCAGTGTACCCAAGGGGGGGGCGGGCACTGAAGCTTTCTTT.

The V and J genes are TRBV19 and TRBJ1-1; 9 positions agree with TRBD1. Trimming took 1 base from V and 4 from J; bases not matched to a gene: 7. Germline CDR1 reads LNHDA; CDR2 reads SQIVND (reference sequence). The CDR3 extends over 16 amino acids. CDR3 sequence: CASSIVFGQGSTEAFF. The CDR3 DNA sequence: TGTGCCAGTAGTATAGTCTTCGGACAGGGGAGCACTGAAGCTTTCTTT.

The J gene is TRBJ2-7, the V gene TRBV10-3, with D perhaps matching TRBD2 (5 bases). Per germline, CDR1 ENHRY and CDR2 SYGVKD. The length of the CDR3 is 14 residues. The V gene lost 4 bases and the J gene lost 5 bases, with 15 bases spanning the gap. The CDR3 sequence is CAISAEVPVDEQYF. The CDR3 DNA reads TGTGCCATCAGTGCGGAGGTCCCGGTGGACGAGCAGTACTTC.

The rearrangement uses TRBV5-1 and TRBJ2-3; 8 positions agree with TRBD1. The CDR3 contains 14 residues. The ends lost 4 bases at V and 5 bases at J; junction bases unmatched: 6. Germline CDR1 and CDR2: SGHRS and YFSETQ. CDR3 amino acids: CASSRDRHQDTQYF. The CDR3 bases are TGCGCCAGCAGCCGGGACAGGCATCAAGATACGCAGTATTTT.

The V gene is TRBV7-9, the J gene TRBJ1-2, with 8 bases lining up with TRBD1. The germline V gene encodes CDR1 SEHNR and CDR2 FQNEAQ (reference sequence). The length of the CDR3 is 13 residues. The ends lost 4 bases at V and 5 bases at J; junction bases unmatched: 3. CDR3 in amino acids: CASSSNRGYGYTF. The CDR3 DNA is TGTGCCAGCAGCTCCAACAGGGGGTATGGCTACACCTTC. The whole variable domain, remainder taken from reference TRBV7-9 and TRBJ1-2, is DTGVSQNPRHKITKRGQNVTFRCDPISEHNRLYWYRQTLGQGPEFLTYFQNEAQLEKSRLLSDRFSAERPKGSFSTLEIQRTEQGDSAMYLCASSSNRGYGYTFGSGTRLTVV.

The chain couples TRBV27 to TRBJ2-3; 8 bases align to TRBD2. CDR1 MNHEY and CDR2 SMNVEV come from the germline V gene (reference sequence). This CDR3 has 16 residues. V shed 7 bases and J 5 bases; nucleotides not matched to a gene: 14. Here the CDR3 DNA reads TGTGCCAGCACCGTCCGGGAGCGGGGGCAAGGAGATACGCAGTATTTT. This codes for CASTVRERGQGDTQYF.

This sequence joins TRBV6-2 or TRBV6-3 and TRBJ2-5, with 13 bases matching TRBD2. J was trimmed by 9 bases and V by 4 bases; bases with no gene match: 8. The germline V gene has CDR1 MNHEY and CDR2 SVGEGT. The CDR3 covers 15 residues. Here the CDR3 DNA reads TGTGCCAGCAGTTGGGCTACTAGCGGGGGGGTGGCCCAGTACTTC. Its protein product is CASSWATSGGVAQYF.

In this sample, this clone turned up once. CDR3 region: CASSLGDSRAFF. CDR3 sequence (DNA): TGCGCCAGCAGCCTAGGGGACAGCCGAGCTTTCTTT. V usage is TRBV5-1 and J usage is TRBJ1-1, with TRBD1 identical over 7 bases. V gave up 4 bases and J gave up 10 bases; unmatched junction bases: 7. CDR3 size: 12 residues. Germline-derived CDR1 and CDR2 are SGHRS and YFSETQ.

The chain employs TRBV7-9 and TRBJ1-2; 8 bases are shared with TRBD1. Germline V lookup: CDR1 SEHNR, CDR2 FQNEAQ (reference sequence). There are 13 residues in the CDR3. The trim removed 5 bases at V and 8 bases at J, leaving 7 bases unmatched. The CDR3 is CASSPGGLGGYTF. The CDR3 DNA reads as TGTGCCAGCAGCCCAGGGGGCTTGGGCGGCTACACCTTC.

The rearrangement links TRBV6-8 to TRBJ2-5, with D unclear. The V end lost 11 bases, the J end lost 5 bases, and 15 bases lay between the germline ends. Germline CDR1 and CDR2: MNHGY and SAAAGT. The CDR3 totals 12 residues. The CDR3, as DNA: TGTGCCGAGCGTTGTGGTCCCGAGACCCAGTACTTC. Its protein product is CAERCGPETQYF.

This chain links TRBV21-1 with TRBJ2-7; the table gives TRBD1 as D, unverified against the DNA. TRBV21-1 is flagged as a pseudogene. The CDR3 is made up of 15 amino acids. CDR3 DNA: TGTGCCAGCAGCAAGGGACAGGGGTTCTCCTACGAGCAGTACTTC. As protein: CASSKGQGFSYEQYF.

The V and J genes are TRBV5-1 and TRBJ2-5; D may be TRBD2 (6 bases). V lost 2 bases to trimming and J lost 2 bases, with 13 bases between them. This CDR3 spans 15 amino acids. Germline assignment: CDR1 SGHRS and CDR2 YFSETQ. Here the CDR3 reads CASSLGRTIQETQYF. In DNA form, the CDR3 reads TGCGCCAGCAGCTTAGGCCGGACTATTCAAGAGACCCAGTACTTC. The full variable domain, rest sourced from reference TRBV5-1 and TRBJ2-5, is KAGVTQTPRYLIKTRGQQVTLSCSPISGHRSVSWYQQTPGQGLQFLFEYFSETQRNKGNFPGRFSGRQFSNSRSEMNVSTLELGDSALYLCASSLGRTIQETQYFGPGTRLLVL.

The rearrangement joins TRBV18 to TRBJ1-2, with 8 bases matching TRBD1. Trimming took 6 bases from V and 2 from J; bases not matched to a gene: 5. Germline-derived CDR1 and CDR2 are KGHSH and LQKENI. The CDR3 spans 14 residues. Here the CDR3 reads CASSRQGTNYGYTF. The CDR3, as DNA: TGTGCCAGCTCCCGACAGGGGACGAACTATGGCTACACCTTC.

The chain combines TRBV3-1 (or the pseudogene TRBV3-2) with TRBJ2-7, with 10 positions matching TRBD2. This CDR3 has 15 residues. The V gene end was trimmed by 5 bases and the J gene end by 3 bases; junction bases not matched to a gene: 7. The germline gives CDR1 LGHDT, CDR2 YNNKEL (reference sequence). In nucleotides, the CDR3 is TGTGCCAGCAGCAGCGGGAGGGTTCGAAACTACGAGCAGTACTTC. Residues: CASSSGRVRNYEQYF.

Here the CDR3 reads CAWGQGGSTDTQYF. CDR3 coding DNA: TGTGCCTGGGGACAGGGCGGTAGCACAGATACGCAGTATTTT. The gene calls are TRBV30 and TRBJ2-3, with 8 bases identical to TRBD1. V lost 5 bases to trimming and J lost 0 bases; unmatched junction nucleotides: 4. Germline-derived CDR1 and CDR2 are GTSNPN and SVGIG (reference sequence). The CDR3 has 14 residues.

The chain couples TRBV27 to TRBJ1-1; 7 positions agree with TRBD1. Per germline, CDR1 MNHEY and CDR2 SMNVEV (reference sequence). The junction had 5 bases not matched to a gene; V was cut back by 3 bases and J by 4 bases. The CDR3 is 14 amino acids. The CDR3: CASSFIGGPTEAFF. In DNA form, the CDR3 reads TGTGCCAGCAGTTTCATAGGGGGCCCCACTGAAGCTTTCTTT.